This T cell receptor (beta chain) was profiled in a study of OX40 agonist ivuxolimab in advanced cancers. Here immunoSEQ multiplex PCR was the method, and the copy in TCRdb shows in-frame clones only, minus some. The sample records about 64,000 clones, about four fifths being singletons. V lost 5 bases to trimming and J lost 5 bases, with 12 bases between them. The V gene's germline CDR1 is SGHVS and CDR2 FNYEAQ. The CDR3 length is 13 residues. The rearrangement joins TRBV7-6 to TRBJ2-5; D call uncertain. Sequenced here: CD4+ or CD8+ T cells sorted from blood, sampled in a trial of the OX40 agonist ivuxolimab. The sequence came from an adult with an advanced solid tumor such as melanoma, head and neck, liver or kidney cancer. CDR3 sequence: CASSPPYSETQYF. CDR3 nucleotides: TGTGCCAGCAGCCCTCCGTACTCCGAGACCCAGTACTTC.